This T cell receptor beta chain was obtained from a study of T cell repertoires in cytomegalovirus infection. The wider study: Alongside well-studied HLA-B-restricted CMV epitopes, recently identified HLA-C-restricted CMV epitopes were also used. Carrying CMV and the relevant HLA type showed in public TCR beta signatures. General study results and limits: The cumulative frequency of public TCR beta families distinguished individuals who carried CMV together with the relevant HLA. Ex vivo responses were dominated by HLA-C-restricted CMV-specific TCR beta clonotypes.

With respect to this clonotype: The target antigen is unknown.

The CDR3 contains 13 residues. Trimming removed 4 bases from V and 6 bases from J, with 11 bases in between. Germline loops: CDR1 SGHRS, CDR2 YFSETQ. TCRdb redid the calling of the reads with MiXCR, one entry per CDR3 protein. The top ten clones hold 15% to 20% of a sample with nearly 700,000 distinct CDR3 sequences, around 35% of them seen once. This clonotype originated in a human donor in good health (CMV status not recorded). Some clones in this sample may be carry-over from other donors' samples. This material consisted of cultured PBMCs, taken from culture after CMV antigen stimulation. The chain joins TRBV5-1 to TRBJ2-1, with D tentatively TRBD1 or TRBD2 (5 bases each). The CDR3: CASSVGTFNEQFF. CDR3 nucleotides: TGCGCCAGCAGCGTGGGGACCTTCAATGAGCAGTTCTTC.